Listed below are T cell receptor beta chains from one sample, sequenced in a study of T cells in Graves' hyperthyroidism and ophthalmopathy. TCRdb processed the multiplex PCR reads anew with MiXCR; each CDR3 protein has one entry. The data contain about 130,000 distinct CDR3 sequences, over 20% of them singletons. The sequencing sample was made of blood. These receptors were taken from a woman in her forties or fifties with Graves' hyperthyroidism that later progressed to Graves' ophthalmopathy. CDR3s leave out the opening cysteine and the closing phenylalanine or tryptophan. Not all rows give a size; the values are once, few, many and, for expanded clones, a class.

CDR3: AWSVYRGGNQPQH; size: many; V: TRBV30
CDR3: ASSTRSGARELF; size: few; V: TRBV7-8
CDR3: ASSERRQDQPQH; size: .; V: TRBV2
CDR3: SASPRGGSSYNEQF; size: many; V: TRBV20-1
CDR3: SAEAGDREAQETQY; size: many; V: TRBV20-1
CDR3: AISNAGLAGGGQETQY; size: many; V: TRBV10-3
CDR3: SAIRQGTYEQY; size: .; V: TRBV20-1
CDR3: ASSLSWQGEAF; size: many; V: TRBV11-2
CDR3: ASSEDRVGYGYT; size: .; V: TRBV5-1
CDR3: ASSYRPGQGAGGAGELF; size: many; V: TRBV6-5
CDR3: SARDRETSGRRWQY; size: many; V: TRBV20-1
CDR3: ASSRSSRRWTNTEAF; size: few; V: TRBV14
CDR3: ASSYLAGGDNEQF; size: .; V: TRBV6-2/TRBV6-3
CDR3: ASTSTLNTEAF; size: many; V: TRBV5-1
CDR3: ASRQTLGQGAGSQY; size: .; V: TRBV27
CDR3: ASSDPGTGRSGYT; size: many; V: TRBV12-3/TRBV12-4
CDR3: ASSSSRLAGRGTQY; size: many; V: TRBV11-2
CDR3: ATSREGEKLF; size: few; V: TRBV15
CDR3: ASSSPRQGAGYEQY; size: medium-sized; V: TRBV28
CDR3: ASSGPGPPYEQY; size: many; V: TRBV4-1
CDR3: SARPLTSGRGRETQY; size: many; V: TRBV20-1
CDR3: ASSLKSVLGATYNEQF; size: once; V: TRBV11-3
CDR3: ASSLRVKSKAF; size: many; V: TRBV28
CDR3: ASSLEVGGTVNQPQH; size: .; V: TRBV28
CDR3: ASSPGLAANTGELF; size: many; V: TRBV7-9
CDR3: ASAVGQVSGHGYT; size: many; V: TRBV6-1
CDR3: ASSLSGINYGYT; size: once; V: TRBV28
CDR3: SAYRDYEQY; size: many; V: TRBV29-1
CDR3: ASSPGQPRYGYT; size: many; V: TRBV28
CDR3: ASSEFGGTNEKLF; size: many; V: TRBV2
CDR3: ASNVGTGKNIQY; size: many; V: TRBV2
CDR3: ASSFSQGFYEQY; size: .; V: TRBV7-9
CDR3: ASSPGLFGYT; size: few; V: TRBV7-9
CDR3: ASSPTGLAGNNEQF; size: many; V: TRBV11-2
CDR3: ASSQGGRPEAF; size: many; V: TRBV3-1
CDR3: SARLTGKPSYEQY; size: many; V: TRBV20-1
CDR3: SAHRLAGENEQF; size: once; V: TRBV20-1
CDR3: ASSHPGQGNTEAF; size: .; V: TRBV28
CDR3: ASSFTAIDNEQF; size: many; V: TRBV7-2
CDR3: SEGGGTGGTEAF; size: many; V: TRBV20-1
CDR3: ASSLYASFYGYT; size: .; V: TRBV5-8
CDR3: ASSQVAQGSNEQF; size: .; V: TRBV4-2
CDR3: ASSQRTTSGASTDTQY; size: many; V: TRBV11-2
CDR3: ASSFTGYSNQPQH; size: many; V: TRBV12-3/TRBV12-4
CDR3: ASSPERGYTQY; size: many; V: TRBV5-1
CDR3: ASSQDTNNEQF; size: .; V: TRBV4-2